A single sample gave rise to the 18 T cell receptor beta chains below, sequenced in a study of blood T cell repertoires in COVID-19. The repertoire was sequenced with immunoSEQ multiplex PCR; TCRdb's copy has only in-frame clones and lacks some. The sample has more than 95,000 clones, approximately 87% seen once. The material sequenced was peripheral blood. The receptor source for this set is a man aged 50-60 years with acute or convalescent COVID-19.

This clone has only one observation. This rearrangement joins TRBV24-1 to TRBJ2-1; 8 bases align to TRBD2. The CDR3 contains 17 residues. Germline trimming cut 4 bases from V and 4 bases from J; bases unmatched to any gene: 11. The germline gives CDR1 KGHDR, CDR2 SFDVKD. CDR3 nucleotide sequence: TGTGCCACCAGTGACCCCAGCGGGAGAAGATCTTACAATGAGCAGTTCTTC. Translated: CATSDPSGRRSYNEQFF.

This sequence joins TRBV19 and TRBJ2-1; 12 bases map to TRBD2. V dropped 5 bases and J dropped 8; count of bases not matched to a gene: 7. Germline V gene sequence: CDR1 LNHDA, CDR2 SQIVND (reference sequence). The CDR3 is 15 residues long. The CDR3 DNA reads TGTGCCAGTAGTCTGACTAGCGGGAGCATCCATGAGCAGTTCTTC. As protein: CASSLTSGSIHEQFF.

The J gene is TRBJ1-1, the V gene TRBV5-8, with a weak D call TRBD1 (5 bases). The CDR3 sequence is 12 residues long. The V end lost 4 bases, the J end lost 7 bases, and 11 bases lay between the germline ends. Germline assignment: CDR1 SGHTS and CDR2 YDEGEE. DNA of the CDR3: TGTGCCAGCAGCCCCCGGGGGAATGAAGCTTTCTTT. Translating it yields CASSPRGNEAFF. The variable domain in full, with the rest retrieved from reference TRBV5-8 and TRBJ1-1, is EAGVTQSPTHLIKTRGQQATLRCSPISGHTSVYWYQQALGLGLQFLLWYDEGEERNRGNFPPRFSGRQFPNYSSELNVNALELEDSALYLCASSPRGNEAFFGQGTRLTVV.

The chain joins TRBV29-1 to TRBJ2-3; 9 bases line up with TRBD1. The V and J ends lost 7 bases and 3 bases, in that order; junction bases with no gene match: 5. Germline CDR1 SQVTM, CDR2 ANQGSEA. The CDR3 covers 13 residues. Here the CDR3 DNA reads TGCAGCGCTGACAGGGGGGCAACAGATACGCAGTATTTT. Residues: CSADRGATDTQYF.

This clone was seen just once. The chain uses TRBV7-9 and TRBJ1-1, with D unclear. The CDR3 consists of 15 residues. V was pared by 5 bases and J by 0 bases, with 13 bases between. Germline V CDR1 and CDR2: SEHNR, FQNEAQ (reference sequence). The chain's CDR3 is CASSPTLNMNTEAFF. CDR3 sequence (DNA): TGTGCCAGCAGCCCAACATTGAACATGAACACTGAAGCTTTCTTT.

V usage is TRBV6-1 and J usage is TRBJ1-1; 8 nucleotides align to TRBD1. V trimming: 3 bases; J trimming: 3 bases; junction bases outside the gene matches: 0. This CDR3 comprises 13 residues. Germline assignment: CDR1 MNHNS and CDR2 SASEGT. CDR3 DNA: TGTGCCAGCAGTGAGACAGGGGACACTGAAGCTTTCTTT. Its translation: CASSETGDTEAFF.

This CDR3 reads CASSLANEQFF. The CDR3 nucleotides read TGTGCCAGCAGCTTGGCGAATGAGCAGTTCTTC. The chain couples TRBV5-8 to TRBJ2-1, with unresolved D. The V gene's germline CDR1 is SGHTS and CDR2 YDEGEE. This CDR3 comprises 11 residues. The V and J ends lost 0 bases and 7 bases respectively, with 2 bases between them.

The V gene is TRBV19, the J gene TRBJ1-2; possible D gene TRBD1, 6 bases. CDR1 and CDR2 (germline): LNHDA, SQIVND (reference sequence). This CDR3 is built from 15 residues. Trimming took 6 bases from V and 0 from J, leaving 14 bases between them. CDR3 protein: CASSPKRGTNYGYTF. The CDR3 DNA follows: TGTGCCAGTAGCCCCAAGAGGGGGACTAACTATGGCTACACCTTC.

CDR3 DNA: TGCGCCAGCAGTAATAGCGGCAAAGAGACCCAGTACTTC. Its protein is CASSNSGKETQYF. V and J are TRBV5-1 and TRBJ2-5, with D possibly being TRBD2 (6 bases). Trimming stripped 5 bases from V and 3 bases from J, with 11 bases between. Germline V CDR1 and CDR2: SGHRS, YFSETQ. The CDR3 runs 13 residues. Full variable domain (missing parts from reference TRBV5-1 and TRBJ2-5): KAGVTQTPRYLIKTRGQQVTLSCSPISGHRSVSWYQQTPGQGLQFLFEYFSETQRNKGNFPGRFSGRQFSNSRSEMNVSTLELGDSALYLCASSNSGKETQYFGPGTRLLVL.

The V call is TRBV10-3, the J call TRBJ1-3; no reliable D call. Trimming left V 10 bases short and J 0 bases short, with 16 bases between. CDR1 is ENHRY and CDR2 is SYGVKD in the germline V gene. The CDR3 spans 15 residues. CDR3 region: CANANSRSSGNTIYF. The CDR3 nucleotides read TGTGCCAACGCCAATTCCCGGAGCTCTGGAAACACCATATATTTT.

V usage is TRBV2 and J usage is TRBJ2-7; perhaps TRBD1 as D (5 bases). The CDR3 runs 16 residues. CDR1 is SNHLY and CDR2 is FYNNEI in the germline V gene. The V gene lost 6 bases and the J gene lost 0 bases, with 18 bases spanning the gap. CDR3 loop: CASRKDRAGYSYEQYF. The CDR3 DNA sequence: TGTGCCAGCAGGAAGGATAGGGCAGGGTACTCCTACGAGCAGTACTTC.

CDR3 bases: TGTGCCAGCAGCTTATCTGGTCCCGGGCGGGAAGAGACCCAGTACTTC. This codes for CASSLSGPGREETQYF. This sequence joins TRBV11-3 and TRBJ2-5, with D perhaps matching TRBD2 (5 bases). The V end lost 2 bases, the J end lost 3 bases, and 16 bases lay between the germline ends. The length of the CDR3 is 16 residues. CDR1 and CDR2 (germline): SGHNT, YENEEA.

The chain carries TRBV9 and TRBJ2-1; 10 bases are shared with TRBD1. The germline CDR1 and CDR2 sequences are SGDLS and YYNGEE. The CDR3 extends over 13 amino acids. Losses at the gene ends were 3 bases for V and 10 bases for J; bases not matched to a gene: 4. This CDR3 reads CASSGQGAEEQFF. The CDR3 bases are TGTGCCAGCAGCGGACAGGGGGCTGAGGAGCAGTTCTTC. The whole variable domain, remainder taken from reference TRBV9 and TRBJ2-1, is DSGVTQTPKHLITATGQRVTLRCSPRSGDLSVYWYQQSLDQGLQFLIQYYNGEERAKGNILERFSAQQFPDLHSELNLSSLELGDSALYFCASSGQGAEEQFFGPGTRLTVL.

The V call is TRBV30, the J call TRBJ1-3, with no clear D. CDR3 length: 12 residues. Germline lookup yields CDR1 GTSNPN and CDR2 SVGIG (reference sequence). V was shortened by 8 bases and J by 2 bases, with 10 bases between the two germline ends. For the CDR3, the DNA is TGTGCCCACTCCGTTACTGGAAACACCATATATTTT. It translates to CAHSVTGNTIYF.

This clone showed up just once. The gene calls are TRBV3-1 (or the pseudogene TRBV3-2) and TRBJ2-7, with 15 positions matching TRBD2. Germline assignment: CDR1 LGHDT and CDR2 YNNKEL (reference sequence). The V segment lost 0 bases and the J segment 5 bases; nucleotides outside the gene matches: 11. The CDR3 totals 19 residues. The CDR3 bases are TGTGCCAGCAGCCAAGACGGACTAGCGGGAGGGCTTGGGTCAAACGAGCAGTACTTC. This sequence encodes CASSQDGLAGGLGSNEQYF.

V usage is TRBV9 and J usage is TRBJ2-7, with TRBD2 as a possible D gene (6 bases). The CDR3 is made up of 14 amino acids. The ends were cut back, 3 bases at V and 7 bases at J, with 17 bases in the middle. Germline-derived CDR1 and CDR2 are SGDLS and YYNGEE. Here the CDR3 DNA reads TGTGCCAGCAGCGGACGGGACTCCTCCTGGGAGCAGTACTTC. Translating it yields CASSGRDSSWEQYF.

V usage is TRBV20-1 and J usage is TRBJ2-3; D call uncertain. The V end lost 1 base, the J end lost 5 bases, and 4 bases lay between the germline ends. From germline, CDR1 is DFQATT and CDR2 SNEGSKA (reference sequence). The CDR3 runs 11 residues. The CDR3: CSARAGDTQYF. The CDR3, as DNA: TGCAGTGCTAGAGCAGGAGATACGCAGTATTTT.

The chain is built from TRBV15 and TRBJ2-1; no firm D call. The V end lost 7 bases, the J end lost 0 bases, and 16 bases lay between the germline ends. Germline CDR1 reads LNHNV; CDR2 reads YYDKDF (reference sequence). This CDR3 comprises 16 residues. The CDR3 is CATNSERRSSYNEQFF. The CDR3 DNA is TGTGCCACCAACTCCGAGCGTAGGAGCTCCTACAATGAGCAGTTCTTC.